This T cell receptor beta chain appears in the sequencing data of a study of blood T cell repertoires in COVID-19 (dated by TCRdb to about 2020). For context, the study as a whole: Samples covering the acute and convalescent phases of COVID-19 were provided by collaborators in the United States, Italy and Spain. The samples were drawn from two sources: the first 160 participants of the ongoing ImmuneRACE study, and 1,200 or so subjects contributed by 6 global collaborators. Nearly every sample came with metadata listing a de-identified subject ID, COVID-19 status, age in years and sex. A freely available public database, intended as a resource for researchers studying the immune response to SARS-CoV-2, is where the repertoires were released. The dataset comprised deeply sampled blood TCRbeta repertoires from subjects exposed to, actively infected with, or recovered from COVID-19. The material from the prospective study consisted of cDNA or gDNA derived from T cells, B-cell-depleted T cells, or PBMCs. HLA class I and class II types, where available, came from metadata supplied by the sample provider rather than from assay-based typing.

The CDR3 runs 15 amino acids, cysteine and phenylalanine included. Only the CDR3 part of the read is kept: 45 bases, read in frame from the first base. At the junction V is shortened by 0 bases and J by 4 bases, with 10 bases in between. Sequences MGHRA (CDR1) and YSYEKL (CDR2) are obtained from the germline V gene. The immunoSEQ Assay, a bias-controlled multiplex PCR, was used to amplify TCRbeta CDR3 regions from genomic DNA. From the authors' description of their analysis: Within the assay, amplification of reference gene primers was used to estimate how many nucleated cells each sample contained. To quantify the absolute abundance of each unique TCRbeta CDR3 rearrangement, sequence reads were collapsed and filtered. For each sample, productive Simpson clonality was calculated as the square root of Simpson's diversity index over productive rearrangements. TCRdb limited this immuneACCESS table to in-frame rearrangements with V and J called. A share of clones is missing; checked studies link under half to unresolved V genes, and the rest is unexplained. V and J calls plus clone size are reproduced from that table; the DNA served to infer D and trimming. This sample holds approximately 330,000 clones; roughly 90% were observed only once. Clones ranked in the top ten supply approximately 9.4% of the sample.

A word on this clone: Its antigen is still unknown. The input lacks base qualities; no much larger clone sits a single base away.

One collaborating source in Seattle enrolled patients during active infection and followed them longitudinally through the course of disease. The collaborating institutions used their own protocols to collect whole blood in K2EDTA tubes. For TCRbeta analysis, collaborator samples were shipped as frozen whole blood, as isolated PBMCs, or as DNA extracted from either sample type. Paper-wide results and their limitations: Clinical and demographic metadata were provided uncurated, with the amount varying by source and participant.

This receptor was identified in a man aged 25 to 45 with COVID-19, enrolled during active disease. The source material was peripheral blood. The chain is assembled from TRBV4-1 and TRBJ2-4; perhaps TRBD1 is the D gene, with 5 bases matching. The sequence in DNA is TGCGCCAGCAGCCAAGATTCGACAGTAAAAAACATTCAGTACTTC. Its amino acids are CASSQDSTVKNIQYF.